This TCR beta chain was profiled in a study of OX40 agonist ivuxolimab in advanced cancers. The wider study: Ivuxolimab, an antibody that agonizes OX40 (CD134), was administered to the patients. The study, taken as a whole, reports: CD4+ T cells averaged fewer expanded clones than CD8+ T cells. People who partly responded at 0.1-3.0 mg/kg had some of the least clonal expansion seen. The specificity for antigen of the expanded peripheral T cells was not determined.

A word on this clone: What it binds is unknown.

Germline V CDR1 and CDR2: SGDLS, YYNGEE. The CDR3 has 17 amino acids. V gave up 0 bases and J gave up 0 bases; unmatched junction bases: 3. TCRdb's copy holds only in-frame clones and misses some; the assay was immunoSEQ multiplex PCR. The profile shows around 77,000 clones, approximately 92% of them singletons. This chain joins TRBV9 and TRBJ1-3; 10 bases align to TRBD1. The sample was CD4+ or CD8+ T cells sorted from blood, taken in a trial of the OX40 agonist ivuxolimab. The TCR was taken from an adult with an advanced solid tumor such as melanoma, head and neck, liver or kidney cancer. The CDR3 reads CASSVAGQGFSGNTIYF. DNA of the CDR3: TGTGCCAGCAGCGTAGCGGGACAGGGGTTCTCTGGAAACACCATATATTTT.